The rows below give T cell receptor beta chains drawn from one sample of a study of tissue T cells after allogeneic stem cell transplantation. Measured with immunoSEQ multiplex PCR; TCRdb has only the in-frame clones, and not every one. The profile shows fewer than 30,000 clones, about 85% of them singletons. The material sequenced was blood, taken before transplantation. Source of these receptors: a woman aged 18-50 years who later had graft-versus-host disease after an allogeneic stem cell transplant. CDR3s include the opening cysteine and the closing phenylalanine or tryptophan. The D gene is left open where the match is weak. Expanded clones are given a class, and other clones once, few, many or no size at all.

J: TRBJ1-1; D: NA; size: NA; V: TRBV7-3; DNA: TGTGCCAGCAGCTTAACCGCATACACTGAAGCTTTCTTT; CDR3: CASSLTAYTEAFF
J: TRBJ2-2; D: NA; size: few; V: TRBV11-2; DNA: TGTGCCAGCAGAGGGAGTAGCGGGAACACCGGGGAGCTGTTTTTT; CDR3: CASRGSSGNTGELFF
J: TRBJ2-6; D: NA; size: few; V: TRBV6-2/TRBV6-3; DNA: TGTGCCAGCAGTTATCTTAACTCTGGGGCCAACGTCCTGACTTTC; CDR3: CASSYLNSGANVLTF
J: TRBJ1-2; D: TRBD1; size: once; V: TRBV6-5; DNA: TGTGCCAGCAGTTTGATCGGGACAGGGGGGTATGGCTACACCTTC; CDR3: CASSLIGTGGYGYTF
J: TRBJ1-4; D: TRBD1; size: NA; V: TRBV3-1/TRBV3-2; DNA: TGTGCCAGCAGCCCTCACCCCGGACAGGGTGGTAATGAAAAACTGTTTTTT; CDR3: CASSPHPGQGGNEKLFF
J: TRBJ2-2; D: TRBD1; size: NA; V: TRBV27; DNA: TGTGCCAGCAGTCCGATCGACAGGGTCGCGAACACCGGGGAGCTGTTTTTT; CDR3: CASSPIDRVANTGELFF
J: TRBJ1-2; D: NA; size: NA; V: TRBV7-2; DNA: TGTGCCAGCAGCTTAGTACAGCTTTCCACCCGGCGGGGCTACACCTTC; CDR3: CASSLVQLSTRRGYTF
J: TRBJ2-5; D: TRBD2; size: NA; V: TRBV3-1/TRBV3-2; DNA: TGTGCCAGCAGCCGGACTAGCGGGGGGCAAGAGACCCAGTACTTC; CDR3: CASSRTSGGQETQYF
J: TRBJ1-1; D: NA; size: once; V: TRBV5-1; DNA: TGCGCCAGCAGCGCCGCGGGTCCCATGAACACTGAAGCTTTCTTT; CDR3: CASSAAGPMNTEAFF
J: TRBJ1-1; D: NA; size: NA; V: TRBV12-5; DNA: TGTGCTAGTGGTTTGGCAGTTCAAATCCCTGAAGCTTTCTTT; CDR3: CASGLAVQIPEAFF
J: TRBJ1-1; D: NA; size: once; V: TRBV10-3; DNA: TGTGCCATCAGTGATATGGAGGACGGAGCTGATACTGAAGCTTTCTTT; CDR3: CAISDMEDGADTEAFF
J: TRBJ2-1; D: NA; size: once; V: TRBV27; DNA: TGTGCCAGCGGGGTCTGGGTCAATGAGCAGTTCTTC; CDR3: CASGVWVNEQFF
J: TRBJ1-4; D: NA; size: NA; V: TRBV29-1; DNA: TGCAGCGTTACCGGGTCTCTAGGAGGTGAAAAACTGTTTTTT; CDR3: CSVTGSLGGEKLFF
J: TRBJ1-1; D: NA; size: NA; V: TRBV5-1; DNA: TGCGCCAGCAGCTTGGAGGGGGGCACTGAAGCTTTCTTT; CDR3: CASSLEGGTEAFF
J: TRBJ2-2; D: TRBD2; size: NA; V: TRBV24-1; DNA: TGTGCCACAAGTGGGGCGGGAGGAACCGGGGAGCTGTTTTTT; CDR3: CATSGAGGTGELFF
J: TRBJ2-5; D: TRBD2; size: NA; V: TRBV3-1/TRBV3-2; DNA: TGTGCCAGCAGCCAAGTAACTAGCGGGAGGGCCCGGGAGACCCAGTACTTC; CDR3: CASSQVTSGRARETQYF
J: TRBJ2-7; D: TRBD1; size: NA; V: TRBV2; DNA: TGTGCCAGCAGTGCCGGGACAGGCCGTCGGGAGCAGTACTTC; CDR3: CASSAGTGRREQYF
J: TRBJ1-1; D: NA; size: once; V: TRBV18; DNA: TGTGCCAGCTCACCAGGGCAACCGATGAACACTGAAGCTTTCTTT; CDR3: CASSPGQPMNTEAFF
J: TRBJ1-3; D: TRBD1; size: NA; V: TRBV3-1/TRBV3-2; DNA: TGTGCCAGCAGCCACACGAGGACAGGGGCTGGAAACACCATATATTTT; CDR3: CASSHTRTGAGNTIYF
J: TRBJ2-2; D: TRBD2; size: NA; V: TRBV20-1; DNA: TGCAGTGCTAGTTCTAGCGGAAGACTTACCGGGGAGCTGTTTTTT; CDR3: CSASSSGRLTGELFF
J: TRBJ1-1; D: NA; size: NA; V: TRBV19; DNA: TGTGCCAGTACCCGCAAGTGGGGAGATACTGAAGCTTTCTTT; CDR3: CASTRKWGDTEAFF
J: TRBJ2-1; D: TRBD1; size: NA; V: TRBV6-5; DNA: TGTGCCAGCAGAACGGACAGGGGAGTCTACAATGAGCAGTTCTTC; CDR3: CASRTDRGVYNEQFF
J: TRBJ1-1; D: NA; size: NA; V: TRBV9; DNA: TGTGCCAGCAGCGTAGTGGAGGGGTATACTGAAGCTTTCTTT; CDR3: CASSVVEGYTEAFF
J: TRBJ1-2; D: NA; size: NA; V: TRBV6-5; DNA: TGTGCCAGCGGTTCGGGCTATGGCTACACCTTC; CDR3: CASGSGYGYTF
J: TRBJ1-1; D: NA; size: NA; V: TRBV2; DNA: TGTGCCAGCAGTGTACGGACAGCCGGAGCTTTCTTT; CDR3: CASSVRTAGAFF
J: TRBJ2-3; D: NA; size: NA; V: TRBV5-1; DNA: TGCGCCAGCAGCTTCCGAGATACGCAGTATTTT; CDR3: CASSFRDTQYF
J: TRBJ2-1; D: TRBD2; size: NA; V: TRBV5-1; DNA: TGCGCCAGCAGCTTGGACCCCGGGACTAGTAACCGGGAGCAGTTCTTC; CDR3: CASSLDPGTSNREQFF
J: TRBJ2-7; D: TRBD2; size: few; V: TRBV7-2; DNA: TGTGCCAGCAGCTTGGATAGCGGGAGGTACGAGCAGTACTTC; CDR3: CASSLDSGRYEQYF
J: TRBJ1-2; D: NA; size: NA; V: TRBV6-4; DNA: TGTGCCAGCAGTGAGGACGAAAAGGGGGCTAACTATGGCTACACCTTC; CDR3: CASSEDEKGANYGYTF
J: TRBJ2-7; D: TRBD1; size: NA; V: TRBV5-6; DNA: TGTGCCAGCAGCTTAGTCGGGACAGGTTACGAGCAGTACTTC; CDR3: CASSLVGTGYEQYF
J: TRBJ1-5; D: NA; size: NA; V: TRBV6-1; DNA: TGTGCCAGCAGTGTCCTCCGAACATCGGGCAATCAGCCCCAGCATTTT; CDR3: CASSVLRTSGNQPQHF
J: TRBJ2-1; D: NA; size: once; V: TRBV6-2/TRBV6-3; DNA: TGTGCCAGCAGTTACCTAGCCCCTGGGAGTGAGCAGTTCTTC; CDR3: CASSYLAPGSEQFF
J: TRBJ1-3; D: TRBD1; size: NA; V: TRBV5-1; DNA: TGCGCCAGCAGCCCCGAACCGGGACAGGGGGCGCGTGGAAACACCATATATTTT; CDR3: CASSPEPGQGARGNTIYF
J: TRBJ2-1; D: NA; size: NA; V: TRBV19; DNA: TGTGCCAGTAGTATAGTTGGGGGTGGAGTAATCCCGGTTGAGCAGCCAGAGCAGTTCTTC; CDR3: CASSIVGGGVIPVEQPEQFF
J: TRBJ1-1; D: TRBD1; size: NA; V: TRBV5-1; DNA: TGCGCCAGCAGCTTGGAAGGGGGCTTGAGCACTGAAGCTTTCTTT; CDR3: CASSLEGGLSTEAFF
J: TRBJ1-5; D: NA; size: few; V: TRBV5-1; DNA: TGCGCCAGCAGCCCCATGGGGGAAATAGCTCAGCCCCAGCATTTT; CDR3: CASSPMGEIAQPQHF
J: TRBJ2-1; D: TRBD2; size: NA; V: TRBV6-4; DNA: TGTGCCAGCAGGGAACTAGCGGGAGGCTCCAATGAGCAGTTCTTC; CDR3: CASRELAGGSNEQFF
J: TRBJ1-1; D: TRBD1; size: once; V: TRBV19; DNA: TGTGCCAGTAGTATAGAGACAGGGTACACTGAAGCTTTCTTT; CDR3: CASSIETGYTEAFF
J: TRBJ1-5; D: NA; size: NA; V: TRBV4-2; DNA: TGTGCCAGCAGCCAAGATCTCGTAAGGGATGGGGTCAATCAGCCCCAGCATTTT; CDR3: CASSQDLVRDGVNQPQHF
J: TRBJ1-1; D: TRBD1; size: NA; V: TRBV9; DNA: TGTGCCAGCCGTCCGGGACAGGGGGCTCGGGGGACTGAAGCTTTCTTT; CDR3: CASRPGQGARGTEAFF
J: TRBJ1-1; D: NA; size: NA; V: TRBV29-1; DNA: TGCAGCGTTGTGGCTGGGCTGAACACTGAAGCTTTCTTT; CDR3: CSVVAGLNTEAFF
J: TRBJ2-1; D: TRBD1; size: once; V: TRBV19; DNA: TGTGCCAGTAGTACGAGGACAGGGGACAATGAGCAGTTCTTC; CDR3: CASSTRTGDNEQFF
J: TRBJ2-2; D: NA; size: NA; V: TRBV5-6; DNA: TGTGCCAGCAGCTTGGACGGACACAATATGGGGGAGCTGTTTTTT; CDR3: CASSLDGHNMGELFF
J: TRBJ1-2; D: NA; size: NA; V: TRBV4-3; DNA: TGCGCCAGCAGCCAAGTGGACGGGTGGGGAGGCTACACCTTC; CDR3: CASSQVDGWGGYTF
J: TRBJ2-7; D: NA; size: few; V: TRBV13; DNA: TGTGCCAGCAGCTTAGGAGGTAGTAGGTACGAGCAGTACTTC; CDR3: CASSLGGSRYEQYF
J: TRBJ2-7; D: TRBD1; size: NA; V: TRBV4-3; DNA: TGCGCCAGCAGCCAGGGACAGGGGGAAGTCTACGAGCAGTACTTC; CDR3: CASSQGQGEVYEQYF
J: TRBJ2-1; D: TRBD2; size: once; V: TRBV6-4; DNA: TGTGCCAGCAGTGTATCCGAAACTAGCGGGGCCCGTGAGCAGTTCTTC; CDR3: CASSVSETSGAREQFF
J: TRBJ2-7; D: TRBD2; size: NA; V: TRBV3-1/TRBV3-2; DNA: TGTGCCAGCAGCCAACCGGGACTAGCGGGAGGGCGGAGCGAGCAGTACTTC; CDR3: CASSQPGLAGGRSEQYF
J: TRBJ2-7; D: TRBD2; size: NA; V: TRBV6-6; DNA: TGTGCCAGCAGTTACTGGGCAAGCGGGGACGAGCAGTACTTC; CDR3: CASSYWASGDEQYF
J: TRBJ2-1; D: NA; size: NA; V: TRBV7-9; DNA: TGTGCCAGCAGCTTTTCGACTAGAAGCTCCTACAATGAGCAGTTCTTC; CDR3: CASSFSTRSSYNEQFF
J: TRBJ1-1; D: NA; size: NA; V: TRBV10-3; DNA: TGTGCCATCAGTGCCGGGGGGCGGGACACTGAAGCTTTCTTT; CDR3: CAISAGGRDTEAFF
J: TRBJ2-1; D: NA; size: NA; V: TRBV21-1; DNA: TGTGCCAGCATCTTGGAGGTCCTACCCTTACCTACCTACAATGAGCAGTTCTTC; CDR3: CASILEVLPLPTYNEQFF